This TCR beta chain was documented in a study of OX40 agonist ivuxolimab in advanced cancers. Produced via immunoSEQ multiplex PCR; TCRdb's table is partial and in-frame only. The sample carries some 60,000 clones, around 85% recorded once. Germline lookup yields CDR1 SEHNR and CDR2 FQNEAQ (reference sequence). The V end was cut by 1 base, the J end by 8 bases, with 12 bases between. There are 15 residues in the CDR3. The rearrangement links TRBV7-9 to TRBJ1-6; weak D call: TRBD1 (6 bases). This sequence originates from an adult with an advanced solid tumor such as melanoma, head and neck, liver or kidney cancer. The sequences come from CD4+ or CD8+ T cells sorted from blood, collected in a trial of the OX40 agonist ivuxolimab. Here the CDR3 reads CASSLGERGDSPLHF. The CDR3, as DNA: TGTGCCAGCAGCTTAGGAGAAAGGGGGGATTCACCCCTCCACTTT.